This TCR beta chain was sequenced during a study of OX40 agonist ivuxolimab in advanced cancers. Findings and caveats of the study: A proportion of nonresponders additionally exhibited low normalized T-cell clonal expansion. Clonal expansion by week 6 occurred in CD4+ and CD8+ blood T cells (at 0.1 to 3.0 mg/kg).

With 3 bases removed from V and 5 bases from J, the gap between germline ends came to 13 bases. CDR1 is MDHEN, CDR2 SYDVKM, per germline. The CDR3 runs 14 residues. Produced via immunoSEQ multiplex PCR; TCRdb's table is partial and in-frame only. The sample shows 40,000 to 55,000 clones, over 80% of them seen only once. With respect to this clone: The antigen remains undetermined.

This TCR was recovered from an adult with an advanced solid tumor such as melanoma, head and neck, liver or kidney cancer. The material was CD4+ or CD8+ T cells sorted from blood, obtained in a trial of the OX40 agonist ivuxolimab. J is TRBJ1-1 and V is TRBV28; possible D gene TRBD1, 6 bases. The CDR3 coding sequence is TGTGCCAGCAGTTTCCAGTCAGGGGATACTGAAGCTTTCTTT. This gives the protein CASSFQSGDTEAFF.